The 31 T cell receptor beta chains in this list originate from one sample, sequenced in a study of cytomegalovirus exposure and HLA in healthy donors. The PCR employed 60 Vbeta primers together with 13 Jbeta primers. Measured with immunoSEQ multiplex PCR; TCRdb has only the in-frame clones, and not every one. The data show about 170,000 clones, 82% seen once. Sequenced sample: PBMCs. The receptors derive from a girl between 10 and 17 years old in good health and CMV-seropositive.

This chain connects TRBV5-6 to TRBJ1-1; no clear D. The CDR3 extends over 16 amino acids. Trimming took off 6 bases at V and 0 bases at J, with 18 bases between the two ends. The V gene's germline CDR1 is SGHDT and CDR2 YYEEEE. This CDR3 reads CASTPLTRKMNTEAFF. The DNA for the CDR3 is TGTGCCAGCACCCCTCTTACGAGGAAAATGAACACTGAAGCTTTCTTT.

In this sample, this clone turned up once. V and J are TRBV4-3 and TRBJ1-1; D perhaps matches TRBD1 (5 bases). This CDR3 spans 14 amino acids. CDR1 LGHNA and CDR2 YSLEER come from the germline V gene. Trimming removed 0 bases from V and 4 bases from J, with 9 bases in between. The DNA of the CDR3 is TGCGCCAGCAGCCAAGAAAAGGGGCCCACTGAAGCTTTCTTT. Translation: CASSQEKGPTEAFF.

This chain uses TRBV11-2 with TRBJ1-5; TRBD1 matches 7 bases. V dropped 0 bases and J dropped 7; count of bases not matched to a gene: 6. Germline loops: CDR1 SGHAT, CDR2 FQNNGV. The CDR3 loop spans 15 amino acids. In DNA form, the CDR3 reads TGTGCCAGCAGCTTAGACAGGGGGTTTTGGCAGCCCCAGCATTTT. Translated: CASSLDRGFWQPQHF. Supplemented by reference TRBV11-2 and TRBJ1-5, the full variable domain reads EAGVAQSPRYKIIEKRQSVAFWCNPISGHATLYWYQQILGQGPKLLIQFQNNGVVDDSQLPKDRFSAERLKGVDSTLKIQPAKLEDSAVYLCASSLDRGFWQPQHFGDGTRLSIL.

The chain joins TRBV5-1 to TRBJ2-5; D possibly corresponds to TRBD2 (5 bases). This CDR3 has 14 amino acids. V was clipped by 2 bases and J by 5 bases, with 13 bases between them. Germline values: CDR1 SGHRS, CDR2 YFSETQ. The CDR3: CASSFSGNDETQYF. CDR3 nucleotides: TGCGCCAGCAGCTTCTCCGGGAACGATGAGACCCAGTACTTC.

CDR3 sequence reads: CASRQDSWITEAFF. Here the CDR3 DNA reads TGCGCCAGCAGACAGGACAGTTGGATCACTGAAGCTTTCTTT. This rearrangement joins TRBV5-1 to TRBJ1-1, with D perhaps TRBD1 (6 bases). With 5 bases removed from V and 4 bases from J, the gap between germline ends came to 15 bases. The germline V gene encodes CDR1 SGHRS and CDR2 YFSETQ. The CDR3 loop spans 14 amino acids.

The chain links TRBV7-2 to TRBJ2-4; 11 positions agree with TRBD1. CDR1 is SGHTA and CDR2 is FQGNSA in the germline V gene. Trimming took 6 bases from V and 8 from J; bases not matched to a gene: 18. The CDR3 totals 18 residues. The DNA for the CDR3 is TGTGCCAGCAGTTATACAGCCCAGGGACAGGGGGATACGGACATTCAGTACTTC. It specifies CASSYTAQGQGDTDIQYF.

The rearrangement joins TRBV11-1 to TRBJ2-1; TRBD2 is a possible D gene (5 bases). The V end lost 5 bases, the J end lost 1 base, and 15 bases lay between the germline ends. Germline V gene sequence: CDR1 SGHAT, CDR2 FQDESV (reference sequence). This CDR3 region has 16 residues. DNA of the CDR3: TGTGCCAGCAGCCCCTGGGCGGGTCTTTCCTACAATGAGCAGTTCTTC. It codes for CASSPWAGLSYNEQFF.

The chain links TRBV19 to TRBJ2-7, with 7 bases aligning to TRBD1. CDR1 and CDR2 (germline): LNHDA, SQIVND (reference sequence). The CDR3 runs 14 residues. After removal of 2 bases from V and 3 bases from J, the junction contained 4 bases not matched to a gene. The CDR3 DNA sequence: TGTGCCAGTAGTATAAGACAGGGCTTCTACGAGCAGTACTTC. This gives the protein CASSIRQGFYEQYF.

V and J are TRBV9 and TRBJ2-7; unclear D gene. Germline CDR1 SGDLS, CDR2 YYNGEE. This CDR3 contains 14 residues. V lost 0 bases and J 4 bases, leaving 11 bases between the germline ends. In DNA, the CDR3 is TGTGCCAGCAGCGTAGGGCTAGATGATTACGAGCAGTACTTC. Translation: CASSVGLDDYEQYF.

The V and J genes are TRBV10-3 and TRBJ1-2; D is perhaps TRBD1 (6 bases). The CDR3 covers 13 residues. The V gene's germline CDR1 is ENHRY and CDR2 SYGVKD. Trimming took 2 bases from V and 3 from J, leaving 7 bases between them. CDR3 residues: CAISEGGDYGYTF. The CDR3 DNA sequence: TGTGCCATCAGTGAGGGGGGCGACTATGGCTACACCTTC.

The chain uses TRBV27 and TRBJ1-5, with D perhaps TRBD1 (5 bases). This CDR3 contains 17 residues. V was shortened by 7 bases and J by 5 bases, with 24 bases between the two germline ends. The V gene's germline CDR1 is MNHEY and CDR2 SMNVEV (reference sequence). The CDR3 region has the DNA TGTGCCAGCAAATCCCGCGGAGTTGCGCAGGGCTATCAGCCCCAGCATTTT. It encodes CASKSRGVAQGYQPQHF.

The chain couples TRBV4-1 to TRBJ2-1, with D tentatively TRBD2 (5 bases). The V end lost 6 bases, the J end lost 6 bases, and 15 bases lay between the germline ends. CDR1 is MGHRA and CDR2 is YSYEKL in the germline V gene. This CDR3 spans 14 amino acids. CDR3: CASSLREGFNEQFF. DNA of the CDR3: TGCGCCAGCAGTCTCCGGGAAGGGTTCAATGAGCAGTTCTTC.

This chain links TRBV10-3 with TRBJ2-5; 11 nucleotides match TRBD2. CDR1 and CDR2 from the germline V gene are ENHRY and SYGVKD. This CDR3 comprises 17 residues. V shed 3 bases and J 5 bases; nucleotides not matched to a gene: 11. The CDR3 DNA follows: TGTGCCATCAGTGACCCGAGACTAGCGGGGAGGGGGGAGACCCAGTACTTC. Amino acid sequence: CAISDPRLAGRGETQYF.

The chain combines TRBV28 with TRBJ1-3; D gene ambiguous. This CDR3 spans 12 amino acids. CDR1 is MDHEN, CDR2 SYDVKM, per germline. V was cut by 7 bases and J by 4 bases, with 8 bases left in between. This chain's CDR3 is CASMFVGNTIYF. In DNA, the CDR3 is TGTGCCAGCATGTTCGTGGGAAACACCATATATTTT.

In DNA form, the CDR3 reads TGTGCCAGTAGTTTTTCAGGGGTCATGAACACTGAAGCTTTCTTT. Translating it yields CASSFSGVMNTEAFF. This chain links TRBV19 with TRBJ1-1; tentatively, D is TRBD1 (6 bases). Trimming cost V 5 bases and J 0 bases, with 13 bases left between them. Per germline, CDR1 LNHDA and CDR2 SQIVND (reference sequence). This CDR3 has 15 residues.

The chain has TRBV20-1 and TRBJ1-2; D uncertain. The CDR3 totals 9 residues. The V end was cut by 8 bases, the J end by 8 bases, with 9 bases between. Germline V lookup: CDR1 DFQATT, CDR2 SNEGSKA (reference sequence). The CDR3 here is CSPPGGYTF. Written as DNA, the CDR3 is TGCAGTCCCCCAGGCGGCTACACCTTC.

The chain couples TRBV6-1 to TRBJ2-7, with TRBD1 as a possible D gene (6 bases). The CDR3 has 12 amino acids. Germline assignment: CDR1 MNHNS and CDR2 SASEGT. V lost 6 bases and J lost 7, with 13 bases in between. CDR3 in amino acids: CASRDRGWEQYF. CDR3 nucleotide sequence: TGTGCCAGCAGGGACAGAGGTTGGGAGCAGTACTTC.

The chain couples TRBV19 to TRBJ1-5; D gene uncertain. The V gene lost 1 base and the J gene lost 7 bases, with 11 bases spanning the gap. Per the germline V gene, CDR1 is LNHDA and CDR2 is SQIVND (reference sequence). The CDR3 extends over 14 amino acids. This CDR3 is CASSIGRSWQPQHF. For the CDR3, the DNA is TGTGCCAGTAGTATAGGCAGGTCCTGGCAGCCCCAGCATTTT.

This chain uses TRBV28 with TRBJ2-3; D remains ambiguous. The CDR3 runs to 14 residues. Germline V lookup: CDR1 MDHEN, CDR2 SYDVKM. The ends were cut back, 1 base at V and 2 bases at J, with 7 bases in the middle. The CDR3 DNA follows: TGTGCCAGCAGTTTATTCAGATTCACAGATACGCAGTATTTT. Its translation: CASSLFRFTDTQYF.

The chain employs TRBV5-1 and TRBJ1-4; 10 bases match TRBD1. The trim removed 4 bases at V and 8 bases at J, leaving 8 bases unmatched. Germline CDR1 reads SGHRS; CDR2 reads YFSETQ. The CDR3 consists of 15 residues. CDR3 amino acids: CASSPDRGRQEKLFF. The CDR3 DNA reads TGCGCCAGCAGCCCAGACAGGGGGCGGCAAGAAAAACTGTTTTTT. Full variable domain (remainder filled in from reference TRBV5-1 and TRBJ1-4): KAGVTQTPRYLIKTRGQQVTLSCSPISGHRSVSWYQQTPGQGLQFLFEYFSETQRNKGNFPGRFSGRQFSNSRSEMNVSTLELGDSALYLCASSPDRGRQEKLFFGSGTQLSVL.

The rearrangement uses TRBV6-5 and TRBJ1-2, with TRBD1 matching over 7 bases. The CDR3 runs to 14 residues. The germline V gene encodes CDR1 MNHEY and CDR2 SVGAGI. The junction had 1 base not matched to a gene; V was cut back by 0 bases and J by 3 bases. CDR3 region: CASSYSGTDYGYTF. The CDR3 coding sequence is TGTGCCAGCAGTTACTCCGGGACAGACTATGGCTACACCTTC.

The chain employs TRBV6-1 and TRBJ1-1; a possible D gene is TRBD1 (5 bases). The germline V gene encodes CDR1 MNHNS and CDR2 SASEGT. Trimming took off 6 bases at V and 3 bases at J, with 11 bases between the two ends. This CDR3 comprises 13 residues. The CDR3 bases are TGTGCCAGCAGCTTGGACACTTACACTGAAGCTTTCTTT. Translated: CASSLDTYTEAFF.

The V and J genes are TRBV6-5 and TRBJ2-7; 9 bases line up with TRBD1. There are 14 residues in the CDR3. Germline V gives CDR1 MNHEY, CDR2 SVGAGI. V lost 5 bases, J lost 4 bases, and 6 bases stayed unmatched. The CDR3 DNA reads as TGTGCCAGCAGTAACGGGGACAGGGCATACGAGCAGTACTTC. This encodes CASSNGDRAYEQYF.

A word on this clone: Distinct nucleotide sequences in the sample also encode this CDR3. The chain carries TRBV5-1 and TRBJ2-1; TRBD2 agrees at 8 bases. Germline V gene sequence: CDR1 SGHRS, CDR2 YFSETQ. J lost 3 bases, V lost 3 bases, and 2 bases had no gene match. The CDR3 has 14 residues. CDR3 in DNA: TGCGCCAGCAGCTCGGCGGGGGGCTACAATGAGCAGTTCTTC. It is translated as CASSSAGGYNEQFF.

V is TRBV7-6 and J is TRBJ2-2; 8 bases match TRBD2. This CDR3 comprises 15 residues. Looked up from germline, CDR1 is SGHVS and CDR2 is FNYEAQ. Trimming cost V 6 bases and J 1 base; bases outside gene matches: 4. The CDR3 DNA reads as TGTGCCAGCAGAGCGGGAGTAGGGAACACCGGGGAGCTGTTTTTT. It encodes CASRAGVGNTGELFF. Looking up the rest from reference TRBV7-6 and TRBJ2-2 gives the full variable domain: GAGVSQSPRYKVTKRGQDVALRCDPISGHVSLYWYRQALGQGPEFLTYFNYEAQQDKSGLPNDRFSAERPEGSISTLTIQRTEQRDSAMYRCASRAGVGNTGELFFGEGSRLTVL.

The chain has TRBV6-5 and TRBJ2-4; the match to TRBD1 covers 9 bases. This CDR3 region has 15 residues. V was clipped by 2 bases and J by 10 bases; unmatched bases: 9. In germline, CDR1 is MNHEY, CDR2 SVGAGI. As DNA, the CDR3 is TGTGCCAGCAGTTACACTCGAGGACAGGGGAGAATTCAGTACTTC. Residues: CASSYTRGQGRIQYF.

The rearrangement joins TRBV6-1 to TRBJ2-7; 8 bases map to TRBD2. Germline CDR1 is MNHNS and CDR2 is SASEGT. There are 16 residues in the CDR3. J lost 3 bases, V lost 2 bases, and 9 bases had no gene match. In nucleotides, the CDR3 is TGTGCCAGCAGTGAACGGGCGGGAGGACCATTCTACGAGCAGTACTTC. Translated: CASSERAGGPFYEQYF.

The chain joins TRBV7-2 to TRBJ2-7, with D tentatively TRBD2 (5 bases). CDR3 length equals 11 residues. Germline CDR1 and CDR2: SGHTA and FQGNSA. Between the trimmed V and J ends, which lost 8 bases and 0 bases, there was a span of 5 bases. CDR3 region: CASGSSYEQYF. In nucleotides, the CDR3 is TGTGCCAGCGGGAGCTCCTACGAGCAGTACTTC.

The chain links TRBV6-5 to TRBJ2-7, with D maybe TRBD2 (6 bases). Germline assignment: CDR1 MNHEY and CDR2 SVGAGI. The CDR3 sequence is 15 residues long. V gave up 6 bases and J gave up 2 bases, with 17 bases separating them. In DNA form, the CDR3 reads TGTGCCAGCAGACCCCCTGGGAGGACGGCCTACGAGCAGTACTTC. Protein sequence: CASRPPGRTAYEQYF.

This clone was counted between two and nine times. The rearrangement links TRBV7-8 to TRBJ1-4, with D unresolved. The CDR3 sequence is 16 residues long. Trimming stripped 1 base from V and 3 bases from J, with 12 bases between. The germline gives CDR1 SGHVS, CDR2 FQNEAQ. The CDR3 DNA sequence: TGTGCCAGCAGCTTAGGGCCGGAGCTAGCTAATGAAAAACTGTTTTTT. Translation: CASSLGPELANEKLFF.

This clone was seen only a few times. The V gene is TRBV9, the J gene TRBJ2-2; 7 nucleotides line up with TRBD1. CDR3 size: 16 residues. The germline V gene has CDR1 SGDLS and CDR2 YYNGEE. The J segment lost 2 bases and the V segment lost 0 bases, leaving 4 bases of the junction unmatched. Here the CDR3 reads CASSVEGQINTGELFF. The DNA for the CDR3 is TGTGCCAGCAGCGTAGAGGGACAGATAAACACCGGGGAGCTGTTTTTT. Combining the CDR3 with reference TRBV9 and TRBJ2-2 gives the whole variable domain DSGVTQTPKHLITATGQRVTLRCSPRSGDLSVYWYQQSLDQGLQFLIQYYNGEERAKGNILERFSAQQFPDLHSELNLSSLELGDSALYFCASSVEGQINTGELFFGEGSRLTVL.